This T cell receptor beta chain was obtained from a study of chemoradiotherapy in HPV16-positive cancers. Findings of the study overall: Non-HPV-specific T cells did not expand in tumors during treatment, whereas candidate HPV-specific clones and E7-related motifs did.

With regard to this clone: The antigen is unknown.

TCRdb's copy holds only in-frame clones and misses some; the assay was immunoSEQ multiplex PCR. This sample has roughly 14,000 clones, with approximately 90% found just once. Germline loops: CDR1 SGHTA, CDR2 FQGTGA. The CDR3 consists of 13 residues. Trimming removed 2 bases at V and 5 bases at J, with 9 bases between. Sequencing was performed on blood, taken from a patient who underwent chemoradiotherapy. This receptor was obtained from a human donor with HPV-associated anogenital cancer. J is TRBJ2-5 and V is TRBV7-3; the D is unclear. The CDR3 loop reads CASSLAGWETQYF. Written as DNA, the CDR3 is TGTGCCAGCAGCTTAGCCGGGTGGGAGACCCAGTACTTC.